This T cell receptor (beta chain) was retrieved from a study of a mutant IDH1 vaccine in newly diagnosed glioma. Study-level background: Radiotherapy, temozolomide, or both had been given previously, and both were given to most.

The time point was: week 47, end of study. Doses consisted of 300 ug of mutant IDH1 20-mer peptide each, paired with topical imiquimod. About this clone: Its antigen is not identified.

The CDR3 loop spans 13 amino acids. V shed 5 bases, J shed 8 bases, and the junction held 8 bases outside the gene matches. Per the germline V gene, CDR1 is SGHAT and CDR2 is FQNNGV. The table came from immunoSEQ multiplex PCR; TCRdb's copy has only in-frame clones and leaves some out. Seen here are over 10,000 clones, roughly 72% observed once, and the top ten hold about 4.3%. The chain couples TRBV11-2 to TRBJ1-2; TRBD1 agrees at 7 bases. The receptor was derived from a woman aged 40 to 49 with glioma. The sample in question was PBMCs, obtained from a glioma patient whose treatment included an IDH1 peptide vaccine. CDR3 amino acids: CASSPDREWGYTF. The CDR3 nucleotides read TGTGCCAGCAGCCCAGACAGGGAGTGGGGCTACACCTTC.